The 18 T cell receptor beta chains presented below share a single source sample, sequenced in a study of CD8+ T cells in alopecia areata. The authors extracted RNA and reverse transcribed it into cDNA as the sequencing template. Produced via immunoSEQ multiplex PCR; TCRdb's table is partial and in-frame only. Of 120,000 to 150,000 clones listed, 62% are singletons. Specimen: CD8+ T cells sorted from blood. These receptors originate from a human donor in good health.

The V and J genes are TRBV4-2 and TRBJ1-5; no reliable D call. The germline V gene encodes CDR1 LGHNA and CDR2 YNFKEQ. This CDR3 comprises 15 residues. Trimming shortened V by 0 bases and J by 6 bases, and 12 bases separated the two germline ends. The CDR3: CASSQDFRLGQPQHF. The CDR3 region has the DNA TGTGCCAGCAGCCAAGATTTCCGACTTGGTCAGCCCCAGCATTTT.

The CDR3 DNA reads as TGTGCCAGCAGTTACCCCCTTTTAATGGCGAACTATGGCTACACCTTC. This translates into CASSYPLLMANYGYTF. This chain connects TRBV28 to TRBJ1-2; D gene unclear. The CDR3 totals 16 residues. Germline CDR1 and CDR2: MDHEN and SYDVKM. The germline V and J ends were trimmed by 4 bases and 2 bases, with 17 bases remaining between them.

The chain uses TRBV2 and TRBJ2-7; no definite D call. CDR1 is SNHLY and CDR2 is FYNNEI in the germline V gene. This CDR3 contains 10 residues. Trimming pared 0 bases from V and 7 bases from J, leaving 1 base between. The CDR3 loop is CASSEAEQYF. Written as DNA, the CDR3 is TGTGCCAGCAGTGAAGCGGAGCAGTACTTC.

The V gene is TRBV14, the J gene TRBJ2-7, with 8 nucleotides matching TRBD2. The CDR3 length is 12 residues. The J segment lost 4 bases and the V segment lost 6 bases, leaving 2 bases of the junction unmatched. Germline V gene sequence: CDR1 SGHDN, CDR2 FVKESK. The CDR3 DNA reads TGTGCCAGCAGACTAGCGGTTTACGAGCAGTACTTC. This gives the protein CASRLAVYEQYF.

The CDR3 region is CSVVLGVKLIGETQYF. The CDR3 DNA reads as TGCAGCGTTGTACTGGGGGTAAAATTAATAGGAGAGACCCAGTACTTC. This rearrangement joins TRBV29-1 to TRBJ2-5; D is possibly TRBD1 or TRBD2 (5 bases each). CDR3 length: 16 amino acids. Trimming shortened V by 4 bases and J by 4 bases, and 22 bases separated the two germline ends. Germline assignment: CDR1 SQVTM and CDR2 ANQGSEA.

This clone was observed a few times. The chain carries TRBV30 and TRBJ2-1; D unresolved. CDR3 length: 15 residues. Per the germline V gene, CDR1 is GTSNPN and CDR2 is SVGIG (reference sequence). V was shortened by 1 base and J by 1 base, with 11 bases between the two germline ends. CDR3 loop: CAWSAPPRSYNEQFF. The CDR3, as DNA: TGTGCCTGGAGTGCCCCACCTCGTTCCTACAATGAGCAGTTCTTC.

This clone was counted only a few times. The rearrangement links TRBV27 to TRBJ2-1; D not certain. Germline assignment: CDR1 MNHEY and CDR2 SMNVEV (reference sequence). This CDR3 region has 13 residues. Trimming pared 5 bases from V and 3 bases from J, leaving 8 bases between. The chain's CDR3 is CASSIGYYNEQFF. In nucleotides, the CDR3 is TGTGCCAGCAGTATTGGGTACTACAATGAGCAGTTCTTC.

The V gene is TRBV30, the J gene TRBJ1-4; 8 bases align to TRBD1. CDR1 and CDR2 (germline): GTSNPN, SVGIG (reference sequence). J was trimmed by 4 bases and V by 3 bases; bases with no gene match: 4. The CDR3 totals 14 residues. In nucleotides, the CDR3 is TGTGCCTGGAGGGAACAGGGGGGTAATGAAAAACTGTTTTTT. It yields the protein CAWREQGGNEKLFF.

The chain couples TRBV27 to TRBJ2-5; D not certain. V gave up 3 bases and J gave up 5 bases, with 10 bases separating them. This CDR3 region has 13 residues. CDR1 is MNHEY and CDR2 is SMNVEV in the germline V gene (reference sequence). DNA for the CDR3: TGTGCCAGCAGTTTCGCAGCGAAGGAGACCCAGTACTTC. It encodes CASSFAAKETQYF.

The rearrangement uses TRBV5-6 and TRBJ1-1, with TRBD1 matching 10 bases. CDR3 length equals 14 residues. The J segment lost 6 bases and the V segment lost 2 bases, leaving 4 bases of the junction unmatched. The germline V gene encodes CDR1 SGHDT and CDR2 YYEEEE. The CDR3 region has the DNA TGTGCCAGCAGCTTCGGGACAGGGGAGCCTGAAGCTTTCTTT. This gives the protein CASSFGTGEPEAFF.

The rearrangement joins TRBV18 to TRBJ1-1; D is undetermined. With 5 bases removed from V and 0 bases from J, the gap between germline ends came to 7 bases. CDR1 and CDR2 from the germline V gene are KGHSH and LQKENI. The CDR3 spans 13 residues. The CDR3: CASSYGLNTEAFF. CDR3 sequence (DNA): TGTGCCAGCTCATATGGGCTGAACACTGAAGCTTTCTTT.

The J gene is TRBJ2-7, the V gene TRBV4-1; D remains unclear. The CDR3 extends over 13 amino acids. Germline V lookup: CDR1 MGHRA, CDR2 YSYEKL. Deletions cut 1 base from V and 5 bases from J, with 9 bases between. The CDR3 DNA is TGCGCCAGCAGCCAAGTCGACGGCCACGAGCAGTACTTC. This gives the protein CASSQVDGHEQYF.

The J gene is TRBJ2-1, the V gene TRBV5-1; no firm D call. V lost 3 bases and J lost 5, with 18 bases in between. CDR3 length equals 16 residues. Per germline, CDR1 SGHRS and CDR2 YFSETQ. The CDR3 loop is CASSSNLLHPHNEQFF. CDR3 nucleotide sequence: TGCGCCAGCAGCTCGAACCTACTTCACCCACACAATGAGCAGTTCTTC.

CDR3 sequence: CAWSVLYRGLGGANVLTF. The CDR3 coding sequence is TGTGCCTGGAGTGTACTCTACAGGGGGCTTGGTGGGGCCAACGTCCTGACTTTC. The V gene is TRBV30, the J gene TRBJ2-6, with 9 bases that match TRBD1. Germline V gene data show CDR1 as GTSNPN and CDR2 as SVGIG (reference sequence). The CDR3 is 18 amino acids. V shed 0 bases, J shed 3 bases, and the junction held 9 bases outside the gene matches.

The genes are TRBV29-1 and TRBJ2-1; the match to TRBD1 covers 7 bases. The germline V gene has CDR1 SQVTM and CDR2 ANQGSEA. The CDR3 consists of 14 residues. J was trimmed by 5 bases and V by 4 bases; bases with no gene match: 8. The CDR3 DNA follows: TGCAGCGTTGTATCTGGACAGGTAAACAATGAGCAGTTCTTC. Its protein is CSVVSGQVNNEQFF.

The chain uses TRBV28 and TRBJ2-5; no clear D gene. The CDR3 loop spans 12 amino acids. V lost 6 bases, J lost 3 bases, and 8 bases lay in between. CDR1 and CDR2 (germline): MDHEN, SYDVKM. CDR3 amino acids: CASRHNEETQYF. The CDR3 DNA follows: TGTGCCAGCAGACATAACGAAGAGACCCAGTACTTC.

The V gene is TRBV29-1, the J gene TRBJ2-1, with TRBD2 identical over 16 bases. The V segment lost 4 bases and the J segment 2 bases; nucleotides outside the gene matches: 2. This CDR3 contains 16 residues. The V gene's germline CDR1 is SQVTM and CDR2 ANQGSEA. CDR3 coding DNA: TGCAGCGTTGGGGGACTAGCGGGAGGGGCCTACAATGAGCAGTTCTTC. As protein: CSVGGLAGGAYNEQFF.

The rearrangement joins TRBV5-6 to TRBJ2-1; 7 nucleotides match TRBD1. From germline, CDR1 is SGHDT and CDR2 YYEEEE. CDR3 length: 16 residues. V lost 4 bases, J lost 2 bases, and 9 bases stayed unmatched. Here the CDR3 DNA reads TGTGCCAGCAGCGCATACCAGGGGGAAACCTACAATGAGCAGTTCTTC. Translated, it gives CASSAYQGETYNEQFF.